What follows describes a single T cell receptor beta chain. Some clones are missing from TCRdb's copy, which holds only in-frame ones; the method was immunoSEQ multiplex PCR. Of over 400,000 clones in the sample, 81% were seen once. The entry originates in a study of shared clonotypes between healthy human individuals. This CDR3 is built from 19 residues. V shed 1 base and J 1 base; nucleotides not matched to a gene: 8. Germline CDR1 and CDR2: LGHNA and YNFKEQ. The sequenced material came from PBMCs. This clonotype was obtained from a woman aged 40 to 55 in good health. Some clones in this sample may be carry-over from other donors' samples. The V gene is TRBV4-2, the J gene TRBJ2-2; 11 bases fit TRBD2. The DNA of the CDR3 is TGTGCCAGCAGCCAAGGAATCGCTAGCGGGAGGAAGAACACCGGGGAGCTGTTTTTT. Its translation: CASSQGIASGRKNTGELFF.